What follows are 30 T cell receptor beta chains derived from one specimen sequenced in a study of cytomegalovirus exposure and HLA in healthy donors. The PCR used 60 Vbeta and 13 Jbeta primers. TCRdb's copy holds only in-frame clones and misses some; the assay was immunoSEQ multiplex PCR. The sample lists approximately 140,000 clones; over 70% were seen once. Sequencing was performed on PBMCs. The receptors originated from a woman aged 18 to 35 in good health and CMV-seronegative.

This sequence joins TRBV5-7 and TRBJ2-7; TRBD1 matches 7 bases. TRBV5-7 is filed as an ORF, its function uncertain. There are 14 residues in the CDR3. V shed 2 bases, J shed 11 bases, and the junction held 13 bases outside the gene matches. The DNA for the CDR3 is TGTGCCAGCAGCTTTACCCCGACGGTGACAGGGAAGTACTTC. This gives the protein CASSFTPTVTGKYF.

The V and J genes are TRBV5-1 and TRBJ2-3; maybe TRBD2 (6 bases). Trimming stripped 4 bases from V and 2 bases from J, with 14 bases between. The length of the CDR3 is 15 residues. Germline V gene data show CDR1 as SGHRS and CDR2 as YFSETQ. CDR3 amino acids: CASSAGLGNTDTQYF. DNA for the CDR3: TGCGCCAGCAGCGCGGGACTGGGTAACACAGATACGCAGTATTTT.

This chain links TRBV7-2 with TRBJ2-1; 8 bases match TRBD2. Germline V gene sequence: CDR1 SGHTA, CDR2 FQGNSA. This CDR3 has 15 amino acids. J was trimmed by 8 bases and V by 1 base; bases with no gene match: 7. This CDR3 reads CASSLEGLAGDEQFF. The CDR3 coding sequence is TGTGCCAGCAGCTTAGAAGGACTAGCCGGCGATGAGCAGTTCTTC.

CDR3: CASSRMGARAANEKLFF. CDR3 bases: TGTGCCAGCAGCCGGATGGGGGCGCGGGCAGCGAATGAAAAACTGTTTTTT. The chain joins TRBV5-4 to TRBJ1-4, with a tentative D call TRBD1 (6 bases). V was clipped by 4 bases and J by 5 bases, with 21 bases between them. This CDR3 contains 17 residues. Germline CDR1 and CDR2: SGHNT and YYREEE (reference sequence).

CDR3 bases: TGCGCCAGCAGTGCAGGGCTTCAGGATGGCTACACCTTC. Translation gives CASSAGLQDGYTF. The chain has TRBV10-1 and TRBJ1-2, with TRBD1 as a possible D gene (5 bases). Looked up from germline, CDR1 is WNHNN and CDR2 is SYGVQD (reference sequence). Deletions cut 4 bases from V and 6 bases from J, with 12 bases between. There are 13 residues in the CDR3.

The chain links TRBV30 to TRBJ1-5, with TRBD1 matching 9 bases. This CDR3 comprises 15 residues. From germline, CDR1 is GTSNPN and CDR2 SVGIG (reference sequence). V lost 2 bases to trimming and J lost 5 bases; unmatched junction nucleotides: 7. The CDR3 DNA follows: TGTGCCTGGAGTACGGGAGACAGGGGGGATCAGCCCCAGCATTTT. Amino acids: CAWSTGDRGDQPQHF. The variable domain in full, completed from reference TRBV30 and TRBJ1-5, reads SQTIHQWPATLVQPVGSPLSLECTVEGTSNPNLYWYRQAAGRGLQLLFYSVGIGQISSEVPQNLSASRPQDRQFILSSKKLLLSDSGFYLCAWSTGDRGDQPQHFGDGTRLSIL.

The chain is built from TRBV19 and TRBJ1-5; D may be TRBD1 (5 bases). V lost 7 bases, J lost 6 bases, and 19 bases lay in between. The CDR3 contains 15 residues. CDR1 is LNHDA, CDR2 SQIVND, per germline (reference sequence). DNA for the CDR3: TGTGCCAGTACCCCGACGGGGGGAGGGGCTCAGCCCCAGCATTTT. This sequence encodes CASTPTGGGAQPQHF.

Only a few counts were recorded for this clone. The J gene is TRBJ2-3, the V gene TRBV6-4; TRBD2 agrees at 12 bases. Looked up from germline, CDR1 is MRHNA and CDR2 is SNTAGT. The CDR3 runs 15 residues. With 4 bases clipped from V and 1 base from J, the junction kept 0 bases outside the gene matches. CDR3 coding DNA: TGTGCCAGCAGTGGACTAGCGGGAGGCACAGATACGCAGTATTTT. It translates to CASSGLAGGTDTQYF.

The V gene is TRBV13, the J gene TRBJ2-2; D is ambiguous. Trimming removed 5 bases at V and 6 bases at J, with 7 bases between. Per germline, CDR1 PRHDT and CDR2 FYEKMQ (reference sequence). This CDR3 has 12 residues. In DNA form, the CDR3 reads TGTGCCAGCAGCCCCTTTCCCGGGGAGCTGTTTTTT. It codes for CASSPFPGELFF.

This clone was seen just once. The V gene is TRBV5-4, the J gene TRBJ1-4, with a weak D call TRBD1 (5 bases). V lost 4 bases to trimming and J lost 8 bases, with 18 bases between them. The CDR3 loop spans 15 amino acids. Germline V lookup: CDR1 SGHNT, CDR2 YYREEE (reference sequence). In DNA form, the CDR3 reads TGTGCCAGCAGCACGGGACCGGGGGGGGAGGAAAAACTGTTTTTT. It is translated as CASSTGPGGEEKLFF.

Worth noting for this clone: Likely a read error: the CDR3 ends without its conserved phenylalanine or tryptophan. The CDR3 sequence is CASSDSSGNTEAFL. DNA for the CDR3: TGTGCCAGCAGTGATAGCAGCGGAAACACTGAAGCTTTCCTT. The chain uses TRBV25-1 and TRBJ1-1, with D uncertain. This CDR3 is 14 amino acids long. In germline, CDR1 is MGHDK, CDR2 SYGVNS. V lost 3 bases, J lost 2 bases, and 10 bases lay in between.

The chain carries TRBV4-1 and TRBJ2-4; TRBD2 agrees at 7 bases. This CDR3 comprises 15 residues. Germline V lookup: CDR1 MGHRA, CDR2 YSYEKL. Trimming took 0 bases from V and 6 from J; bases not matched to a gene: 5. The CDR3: CASSQEVGGRNIQYF. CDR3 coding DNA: TGCGCCAGCAGCCAAGAGGTGGGAGGGCGAAACATTCAGTACTTC.

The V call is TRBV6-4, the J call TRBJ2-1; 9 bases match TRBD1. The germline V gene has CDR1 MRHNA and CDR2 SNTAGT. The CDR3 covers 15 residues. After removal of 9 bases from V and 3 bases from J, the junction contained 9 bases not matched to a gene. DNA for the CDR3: TGTGCCAGATCCCTGACAGGGGGAGACTACAATGAGCAGTTCTTC. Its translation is CARSLTGGDYNEQFF.

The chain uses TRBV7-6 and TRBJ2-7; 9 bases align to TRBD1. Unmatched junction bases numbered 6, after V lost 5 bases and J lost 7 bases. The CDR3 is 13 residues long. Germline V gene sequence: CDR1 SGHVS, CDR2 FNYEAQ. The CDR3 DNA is TGTGCCAGCAGCCTACGACAGGGGGTTGAGCAGTACTTC. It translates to CASSLRQGVEQYF.

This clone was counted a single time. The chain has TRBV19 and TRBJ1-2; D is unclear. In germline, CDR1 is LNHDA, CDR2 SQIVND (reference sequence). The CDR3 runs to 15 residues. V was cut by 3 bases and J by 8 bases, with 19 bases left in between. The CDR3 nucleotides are TGTGCCAGTAGTATCGGCCCCGGGGAGTTCAGGGGCTACACCTTC. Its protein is CASSIGPGEFRGYTF.

The CDR3 bases are TGTGCCAGCAGCTTAGGCTACGGTCAGGACACTGAAGCTTTCTTT. It specifies CASSLGYGQDTEAFF. J is TRBJ1-1 and V is TRBV7-8; D is uncertain. This CDR3 is 15 amino acids long. Trimming took off 1 base at V and 3 bases at J, with 12 bases between the two ends. Germline assignment: CDR1 SGHVS and CDR2 FQNEAQ.

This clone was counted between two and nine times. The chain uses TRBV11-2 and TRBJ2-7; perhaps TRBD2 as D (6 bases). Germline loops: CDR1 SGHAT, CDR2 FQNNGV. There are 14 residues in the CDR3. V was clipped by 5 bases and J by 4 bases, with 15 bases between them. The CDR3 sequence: CASSRLGGNYEQYF. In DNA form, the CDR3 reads TGTGCCAGCAGCCGCTTGGGCGGGAATTACGAGCAGTACTTC.

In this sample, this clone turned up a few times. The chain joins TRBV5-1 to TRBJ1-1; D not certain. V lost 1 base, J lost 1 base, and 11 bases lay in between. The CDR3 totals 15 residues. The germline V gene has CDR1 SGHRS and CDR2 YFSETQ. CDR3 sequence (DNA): TGCGCCAGCAGCTTGCCCGGGATTGCGAACACTGAAGCTTTCTTT. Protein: CASSLPGIANTEAFF.

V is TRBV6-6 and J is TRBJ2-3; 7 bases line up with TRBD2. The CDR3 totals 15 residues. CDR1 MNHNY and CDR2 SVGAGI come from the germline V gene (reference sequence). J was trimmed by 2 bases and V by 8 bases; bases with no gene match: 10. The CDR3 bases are TGTGCCAGCTCCTTGATAGCGGGCGTCACAGATACGCAGTATTTT. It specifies CASSLIAGVTDTQYF.

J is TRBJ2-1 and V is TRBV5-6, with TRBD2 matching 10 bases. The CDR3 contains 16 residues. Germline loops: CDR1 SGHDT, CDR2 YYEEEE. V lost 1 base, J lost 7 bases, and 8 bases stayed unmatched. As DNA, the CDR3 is TGTGCCAGCAGCTTGCCCGGACTAGCGGCCGGGAATGAGCAGTTCTTC. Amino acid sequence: CASSLPGLAAGNEQFF.

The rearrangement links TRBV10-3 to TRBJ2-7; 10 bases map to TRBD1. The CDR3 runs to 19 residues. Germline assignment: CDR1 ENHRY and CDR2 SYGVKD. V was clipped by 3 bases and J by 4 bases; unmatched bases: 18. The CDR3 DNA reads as TGTGCCATCAGTGACCATACCCCAAACCGACAGGGGGCGGGGTACGAGCAGTACTTC. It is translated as CAISDHTPNRQGAGYEQYF.

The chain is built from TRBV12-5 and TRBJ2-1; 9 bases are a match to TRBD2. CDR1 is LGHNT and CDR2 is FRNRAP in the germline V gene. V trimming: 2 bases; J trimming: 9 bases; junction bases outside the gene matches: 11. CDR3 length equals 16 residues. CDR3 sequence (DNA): TGTGCTAGTGGTTTGCCCCCTGGCGGGAGGGCCCTTGAGCAGTTCTTC. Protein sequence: CASGLPPGGRALEQFF. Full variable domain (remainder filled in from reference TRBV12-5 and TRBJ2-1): DARVTQTPRHKVTEMGQEVTMRCQPILGHNTVFWYRQTMMQGLELLAYFRNRAPLDDSGMPKDRFSAEMPDATLATLKIQPSEPRDSAVYFCASGLPPGGRALEQFFGPGTRLTVL.

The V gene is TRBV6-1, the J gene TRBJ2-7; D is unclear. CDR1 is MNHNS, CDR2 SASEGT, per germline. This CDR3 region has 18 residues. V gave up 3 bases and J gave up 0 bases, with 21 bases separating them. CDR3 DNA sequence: TGTGCCAGCAGTGATCGCCGCCGCGGTTACCGGCCCTCCTACGAGCAGTACTTC. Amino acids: CASSDRRRGYRPSYEQYF.

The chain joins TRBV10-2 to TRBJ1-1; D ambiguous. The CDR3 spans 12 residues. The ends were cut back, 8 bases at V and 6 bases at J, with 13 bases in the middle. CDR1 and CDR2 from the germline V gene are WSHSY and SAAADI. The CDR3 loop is CASGQSDAEAFF. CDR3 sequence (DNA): TGCGCCAGCGGGCAATCCGATGCTGAAGCTTTCTTT.

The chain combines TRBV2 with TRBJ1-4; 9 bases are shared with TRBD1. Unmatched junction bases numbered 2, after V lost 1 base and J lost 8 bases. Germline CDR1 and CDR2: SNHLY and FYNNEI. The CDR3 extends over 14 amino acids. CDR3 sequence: CASSEDRGREKLFF. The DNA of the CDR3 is TGTGCCAGCAGTGAAGACAGGGGGCGGGAAAAACTGTTTTTT.

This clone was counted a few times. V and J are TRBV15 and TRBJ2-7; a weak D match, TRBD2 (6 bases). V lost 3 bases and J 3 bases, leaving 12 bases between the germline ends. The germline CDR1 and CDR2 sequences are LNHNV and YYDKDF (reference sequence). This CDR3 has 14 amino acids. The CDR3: CATSRRGKVYEQYF. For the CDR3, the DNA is TGTGCCACCAGCAGGCGGGGTAAGGTCTACGAGCAGTACTTC.

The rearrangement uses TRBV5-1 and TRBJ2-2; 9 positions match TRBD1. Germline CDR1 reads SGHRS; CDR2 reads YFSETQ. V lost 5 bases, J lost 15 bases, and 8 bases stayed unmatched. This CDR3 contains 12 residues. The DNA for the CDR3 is TGCGCCAGCAGAGAGGACAGGGGCGGGATGTTTTTT. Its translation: CASREDRGGMFF.

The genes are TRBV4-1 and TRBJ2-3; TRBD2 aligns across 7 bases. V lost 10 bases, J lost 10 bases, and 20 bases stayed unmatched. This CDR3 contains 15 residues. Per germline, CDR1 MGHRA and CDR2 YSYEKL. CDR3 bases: TGCGCCACCGGGACTAAGGGCGCGACTCACCGGGCGCAGTATTTT. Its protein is CATGTKGATHRAQYF.

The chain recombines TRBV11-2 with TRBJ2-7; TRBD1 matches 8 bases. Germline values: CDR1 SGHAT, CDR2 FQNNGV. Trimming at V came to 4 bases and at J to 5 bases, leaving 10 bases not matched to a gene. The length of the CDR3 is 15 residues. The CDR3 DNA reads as TGTGCCAGCAGCTCTACCAGGGGGCGTCATAACGAGCAGTACTTC. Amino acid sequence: CASSSTRGRHNEQYF.

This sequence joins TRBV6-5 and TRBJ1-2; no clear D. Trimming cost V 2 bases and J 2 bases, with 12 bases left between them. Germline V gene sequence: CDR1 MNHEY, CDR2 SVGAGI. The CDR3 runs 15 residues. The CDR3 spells CASSYQSSGNYGYTF. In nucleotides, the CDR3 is TGTGCCAGCAGTTACCAATCTTCGGGAAACTATGGCTACACCTTC.